The clone carrying this T cell receptor beta chain was found a few times. The record originates from a study of somatic mutations in cytotoxic T cells in rheumatoid arthritis. Women made up around 60% of the healthy controls, who were blood donors with a median age of roughly 60 years (range about 21-70). The method was immunoSEQ multiplex PCR; TCRdb's version includes in-frame clones alone and lacks a portion of them. Altogether 8,000 to 13,000 clones are present, approximately 85% being singletons, with the ten largest covering around a fifth. This sequence originates from a woman between 50 and 59 years old in good health. The source material was CD8+ T cells sorted from blood.

CDR3 in amino acids: CASSYGATYEQYF. The CDR3 coding sequence is TGTGCCAGCAGTTACGGGGCTACCTACGAGCAGTACTTC. The V and J genes are TRBV6-5 and TRBJ2-7, with D perhaps matching TRBD1 (5 bases). Trimming removed 2 bases at V and 2 bases at J, with 7 bases between. Germline V gene sequence: CDR1 MNHEY, CDR2 SVGAGI. The CDR3 is 13 amino acids.